A single sample is the source of the 30 T cell receptor beta chains below, sequenced in a study of PD-1 blockade in classical Hodgkin lymphoma (dated by TCRdb to the early 2020s). The method was the immunoSEQ multiplex PCR assay. Sourced from immuneACCESS, this table was stored by TCRdb with only in-frame sequences that have V and J called. A share of the clones is absent; for the studies checked, an unresolved V gene accounts for under half, and the remainder has no known explanation. Across this sample there are roughly 90,000 clones, with approximately 86% seen only once. Of the sample, over 15% is held by the ten largest clones. The meaning of the sample's time point label: cycle 4 day 1 (C4D1), after five to seven weeks of nivolumab. Relapse after autologous stem cell transplantation had occurred in all trial patients, and cohorts A, B and C were distinguished by prior brentuximab vedotin exposure.

The material was peripheral blood mononuclear cells (PBMCs), obtained before the fourth cycle of nivolumab. These receptors were taken from a human donor with classical Hodgkin lymphoma.

V gene TRBV29-1 combines with J gene TRBJ2-1; D perhaps matches TRBD1 (5 bases). The length of the CDR3 is 13 residues. With 6 bases removed from V and 6 bases from J, the gap between germline ends came to 15 bases. Looked up from germline, CDR1 is SQVTM and CDR2 is ANQGSEA. As DNA, the CDR3 is TGCAGCGTGGACAAGTATGGGTCCAATGAGCAGTTCTTC. Protein product: CSVDKYGSNEQFF.

The V call is TRBV5-1, the J call TRBJ2-1; 12 bases line up with TRBD2. The germline V gene encodes CDR1 SGHRS and CDR2 YFSETQ. Germline trimming cut 4 bases from V and 3 bases from J; bases unmatched to any gene: 14. CDR3 length equals 19 residues. The CDR3 DNA is TGCGCCAGCAGCCCATTCGGGACTAGCGGGTCCCCTCTCTACAATGAGCAGTTCTTC. Its translation: CASSPFGTSGSPLYNEQFF.

The chain employs TRBV9 and TRBJ2-1, with D unresolved. Germline V gives CDR1 SGDLS, CDR2 YYNGEE. The CDR3 consists of 14 residues. The germline V and J ends were trimmed by 0 bases and 8 bases, with 12 bases remaining between them. The DNA of the CDR3 is TGTGCCAGCAGCGTAGGGGCCCCCGAGCATGAGCAGTTCTTC. It encodes CASSVGAPEHEQFF.

This clone occurred a few times. J is TRBJ2-3 and V is TRBV5-1, with 11 bases lining up with TRBD2. The CDR3 has 16 residues. Germline CDR1 and CDR2: SGHRS and YFSETQ. V lost 4 bases, J lost 2 bases, and 6 bases stayed unmatched. CDR3 coding DNA: TGCGCCAGCAGCACTAGCGGGAGCCTACTCACAGATACGCAGTATTTT. Its translation is CASSTSGSLLTDTQYF.

This sequence joins TRBV10-3 and TRBJ1-5; TRBD1 matches at 10 bases. V trimming: 5 bases; J trimming: 1 base; junction bases outside the gene matches: 5. Germline values: CDR1 ENHRY, CDR2 SYGVKD. The length of the CDR3 is 16 residues. The CDR3 DNA reads TGTGCCATCAGTTCGGGACAGGGGACCAGCAATCAGCCCCAGCATTTT. This gives the protein CAISSGQGTSNQPQHF.

The rearrangement links TRBV6-1 to TRBJ2-1; D uncertain. The ends were cut back, 3 bases at V and 10 bases at J, with 7 bases in the middle. The CDR3 extends over 11 amino acids. CDR1 and CDR2 from the germline V gene are MNHNS and SASEGT. For the CDR3, the DNA is TGTGCCAGCAGTGATTGGCGGGAGCAGTTCTTC. It encodes CASSDWREQFF.

This clone appeared a few times. This chain uses TRBV19 with TRBJ1-5, with D uncertain. There are 13 residues in the CDR3. The V and J ends lost 1 base and 3 bases respectively, with 4 bases between them. CDR1 LNHDA and CDR2 SQIVND come from the germline V gene (reference sequence). The CDR3 region is CASSIGHNQPQHF. CDR3 sequence (DNA): TGTGCCAGTAGTATAGGGCACAATCAGCCCCAGCATTTT.

The J gene is TRBJ1-3, the V gene TRBV11-2; D uncertain. Germline-derived CDR1 and CDR2 are SGHAT and FQNNGV. V was shortened by 5 bases and J by 8 bases, with 10 bases between the two germline ends. The CDR3 runs 12 residues. The CDR3 loop is CASSPPLDTIYF. Written as DNA, the CDR3 is TGTGCCAGCAGCCCCCCCTTGGACACCATATATTTT. Drawing the rest from reference TRBV11-2 and TRBJ1-3, the complete variable domain is EAGVAQSPRYKIIEKRQSVAFWCNPISGHATLYWYQQILGQGPKLLIQFQNNGVVDDSQLPKDRFSAERLKGVDSTLKIQPAKLEDSAVYLCASSPPLDTIYFGEGSWLTVV.

The chain uses TRBV27 and TRBJ1-4, with no clear D. CDR3 length: 13 residues. V was cut by 3 bases and J by 9 bases, with 11 bases left in between. Germline CDR1 is MNHEY and CDR2 is SMNVEV (reference sequence). The CDR3: CASSFPGEKKLFF. CDR3 in DNA: TGTGCCAGCAGTTTTCCGGGTGAGAAAAAACTGTTTTTT.

To note about this clone: The junction does not match germline at one end; this may be a read error. The rearrangement links TRBV7-8 to TRBJ1-4; possible D gene TRBD1, 5 bases. CDR1 is SGHVS and CDR2 is FQNEAQ in the germline V gene. The CDR3 is 16 amino acids. Here the CDR3 DNA reads TGTGCCAGCAGCTCTAGGGGCGGCCAGGTCGGCAAAAAACTGGTTTTT. Translation: CASSSRGGQVGKKLVF.

The V and J genes are TRBV5-1 and TRBJ2-1; TRBD2 agrees at 7 bases. The CDR3 spans 16 residues. Germline CDR1 is SGHRS and CDR2 is YFSETQ. V lost 4 bases, J lost 5 bases, and 12 bases stayed unmatched. In nucleotides, the CDR3 is TGCGCCAGCAGCCCTGGGGAGGGAGGGCCCCACAATGAGCAGTTCTTC. Translated: CASSPGEGGPHNEQFF.

The V gene is TRBV4-2, the J gene TRBJ2-7, with 12 bases aligning to TRBD2. J lost 0 bases, V lost 1 base, and 4 bases had no gene match. The CDR3 runs to 17 residues. Germline-derived CDR1 and CDR2 are LGHNA and YNFKEQ. CDR3 DNA sequence: TGTGCCAGCAGCCAAGGGCTAGCGGGAGGGCCCTCCTACGAGCAGTACTTC. Its translation: CASSQGLAGGPSYEQYF.

The rearrangement links TRBV9 to TRBJ2-3; D uncertain. In germline, CDR1 is SGDLS, CDR2 YYNGEE. The CDR3 covers 14 residues. V was clipped by 2 bases and J by 4 bases, with 11 bases between them. CDR3 sequence: CASSVATAADTQYF. The DNA for the CDR3 is TGTGCCAGCAGCGTTGCGACCGCCGCAGATACGCAGTATTTT.

This rearrangement joins TRBV5-1 to TRBJ2-3; 9 bases align to TRBD2. Per germline, CDR1 SGHRS and CDR2 YFSETQ. There are 18 residues in the CDR3. V was clipped by 2 bases and J by 0 bases; unmatched bases: 10. CDR3 bases: TGCGCCAGCAGCTTTGGGGCTAGCGGGATCGCTAGCACAGATACGCAGTATTTT. The encoded protein is CASSFGASGIASTDTQYF.

The J gene is TRBJ1-5, the V gene TRBV28; D not resolved. The CDR3 extends over 12 amino acids. Germline V gene lookup returns CDR1 MDHEN and CDR2 SYDVKM. V was clipped by 3 bases and J by 3 bases, with 3 bases between them. The CDR3 DNA follows: TGTGCCAGCAGTTTGACCAATCAGCCCCAGCATTTT. Its translation is CASSLTNQPQHF. The full variable domain, in which reference TRBV28 and TRBJ1-5 provide the parts outside the CDR3, is DVKVTQSSRYLVKRTGEKVFLECVQDMDHENMFWYRQDPGLGLRLIYFSYDVKMKEKGDIPEGYSVSREKKERFSLILESASTNQTSMYLCASSLTNQPQHFGDGTRLSIL.

The chain has TRBV7-6 and TRBJ2-2; tentatively, D is TRBD1 (5 bases). The V end lost 4 bases, the J end lost 5 bases, and 20 bases lay between the germline ends. CDR1 is SGHVS and CDR2 is FNYEAQ in the germline V gene. The CDR3 length is 17 residues. The chain's CDR3 is CASSSRTGASPTGELFF. CDR3 sequence (DNA): TGTGCCAGCAGCTCAAGAACAGGTGCCAGCCCGACCGGGGAGCTGTTTTTT.

The J gene is TRBJ2-7, the V gene TRBV5-4; D gene unclear. The germline V and J ends were trimmed by 1 base and 4 bases, with 9 bases remaining between them. The germline V gene has CDR1 SGHNT and CDR2 YYREEE (reference sequence). CDR3 length: 13 amino acids. CDR3 sequence: CASSLTVSYEQYF. The CDR3 nucleotides read TGTGCCAGCAGCTTGACTGTCAGTTACGAGCAGTACTTC.

The chain couples TRBV4-1 to TRBJ2-5; 7 positions agree with TRBD1. V gave up 0 bases and J gave up 5 bases; unmatched junction bases: 9. CDR1 MGHRA and CDR2 YSYEKL come from the germline V gene. CDR3 length: 16 residues. CDR3 loop: CASSQDQTGFYETQYF. CDR3 coding DNA: TGCGCCAGCAGCCAAGACCAGACAGGGTTCTATGAGACCCAGTACTTC.

The chain has TRBV15 and TRBJ2-2; D remains unclear. The germline V and J ends were trimmed by 5 bases and 3 bases, with 4 bases remaining between them. Germline CDR1 LNHNV, CDR2 YYDKDF (reference sequence). The CDR3 contains 12 residues. The CDR3 DNA reads as TGTGCCACCAGCCTATACACCGGGGAGCTGTTTTTT. It translates to CATSLYTGELFF.

This chain's CDR3 is CASSLAALAGDPGELFF. The DNA of the CDR3 is TGTGCCAGCAGCTTAGCCGCACTAGCGGGAGATCCCGGGGAGCTGTTTTTT. The rearrangement joins TRBV7-7 to TRBJ2-2; 11 bases are shared with TRBD2. Germline CDR1 reads SSHAT; CDR2 reads FNYEAQ (reference sequence). J lost 6 bases, V lost 0 bases, and 6 bases had no gene match. The CDR3 totals 17 residues. The entire variable domain, with the rest obtained from reference TRBV7-7 and TRBJ2-2, is as follows: GAGVSQSPRYKVTKRGQDVTLRCDPISSHATLYWYQQALGQGPEFLTYFNYEAQPDKSGLPSDRFSAERPEGSISTLTIQRTEQRDSAMYRCASSLAALAGDPGELFFGEGSRLTVL.

The V call is TRBV5-4, the J call TRBJ2-7; 9 positions match TRBD1. The CDR3 contains 15 residues. The junction had 8 bases not matched to a gene; V was cut back by 3 bases and J by 4 bases. Germline CDR1 reads SGHNT; CDR2 reads YYREEE (reference sequence). In nucleotides, the CDR3 is TGTGCCAGCAGCTCCGGGACAGGGTTCCGTTACGAGCAGTACTTC. The encoded protein is CASSSGTGFRYEQYF.

J is TRBJ2-6 and V is TRBV14; perhaps TRBD2 as D (6 bases). This CDR3 is 18 amino acids long. Germline assignment: CDR1 SGHDN and CDR2 FVKESK. The germline V and J ends were trimmed by 0 bases and 4 bases, with 16 bases remaining between them. CDR3 coding DNA: TGTGCCAGCAGCCAAGATTGGGACTGGCCTCTAGGGGCCAACGTCCTGACTTTC. This codes for CASSQDWDWPLGANVLTF.

This chain links TRBV6-4 with TRBJ1-5; D not certain. Trimming left V 6 bases short and J 2 bases short, with 5 bases between. This CDR3 is 12 amino acids long. Germline V gene lookup returns CDR1 MRHNA and CDR2 SNTAGT. The CDR3 coding sequence is TGTGCCAGCAGGGGCCGCAATCAGCCCCAGCATTTT. Its protein product is CASRGRNQPQHF.

V usage is TRBV7-2 and J usage is TRBJ2-7; D unclear. The CDR3 loop spans 13 amino acids. The germline CDR1 and CDR2 sequences are SGHTA and FQGNSA. Between the trimmed V and J ends, which lost 3 bases and 5 bases, there was a span of 11 bases. CDR3 nucleotide sequence: TGTGCCAGCAGCTTCCCACCTGTCCACGAGCAGTACTTC. Protein product: CASSFPPVHEQYF.

This clone turned up a few times. CDR3 in amino acids: CASSGGTTYEQYF. As DNA, the CDR3 is TGTGCCAGCAGTGGAGGGACAACCTACGAGCAGTACTTC. This chain joins TRBV2 and TRBJ2-7, with D maybe TRBD1 (6 bases). The germline V gene encodes CDR1 SNHLY and CDR2 FYNNEI. Trimming cost V 4 bases and J 2 bases, with 9 bases left between them. The CDR3 is made up of 13 amino acids.

This chain links TRBV29-1 with TRBJ2-7, with D perhaps matching TRBD2 (6 bases). CDR3 length: 13 amino acids. Deletions cut 4 bases from V and 2 bases from J, with 12 bases between. The germline gives CDR1 SQVTM, CDR2 ANQGSEA. This CDR3 reads CSVVRGSTYEQYF. In nucleotides, the CDR3 is TGCAGCGTTGTCCGGGGGTCGACCTACGAGCAGTACTTC.

The chain carries TRBV19 and TRBJ2-6, with D perhaps matching TRBD1 or TRBD2 (6 bases each). The CDR3 spans 17 residues. Trimming took off 7 bases at V and 0 bases at J, with 16 bases between the two ends. In germline, CDR1 is LNHDA, CDR2 SQIVND (reference sequence). CDR3 nucleotide sequence: TGTGCCAGTACCGCTGGGGGGCCGGGCTCTGGGGCCAACGTCCTGACTTTC. Residues: CASTAGGPGSGANVLTF.

The V call is TRBV11-1, the J call TRBJ2-4; D ambiguous. Germline-derived CDR1 and CDR2 are SGHAT and FQDESV (reference sequence). The V gene lost 1 base and the J gene lost 3 bases, with 4 bases spanning the gap. The CDR3 covers 13 residues. CDR3 protein: CASSLGFKNIQYF. CDR3 sequence (DNA): TGTGCCAGCAGCTTAGGATTCAAAAACATTCAGTACTTC.

The V and J genes are TRBV7-3 and TRBJ2-1; D unresolved. Deletions cut 3 bases from V and 9 bases from J, with 12 bases between. The CDR3 extends over 13 amino acids. Germline CDR1 and CDR2: SGHTA and FQGTGA. In DNA form, the CDR3 reads TGTGCCAGCAGCTTCCCCCCCCACATTGAGCAGTTCTTC. Residues: CASSFPPHIEQFF.

This clone appeared a single time. This sequence joins TRBV5-6 and TRBJ1-1, with D unresolved. The CDR3 spans 14 residues. Germline V lookup: CDR1 SGHDT, CDR2 YYEEEE. Between the trimmed V and J ends, which lost 2 bases and 4 bases, there was a span of 12 bases. In nucleotides, the CDR3 is TGTGCCAGCAGCTTCCCGGAGACAACCACTGAAGCTTTCTTT. Amino acids: CASSFPETTTEAFF.